This passage covers 20 T cell receptor beta chains from one sample sequenced in a study. MiXCR, run by TCRdb on the 5' RACE reads, gives a single entry per CDR3 protein. Of approximately 57,000 distinct CDR3 sequences detected, less than 25% appear once; the ten largest clones hold 2.5% to 4%. Tregs were sorted as CD4+CD25+CD127-/low cells. Sequencing was done on a sample of tumor-infiltrating Tregs sorted from the breast tumor. Receptors originate from a female donor with breast cancer.

On this clonotype itself: This CDR3 is missing its conserved last phenylalanine or tryptophan, likely due to a read error. V and J are TRBV11-2 and TRBJ1-2; D is uncertain. Deletions cut 6 bases from V and 5 bases from J, with 13 bases between. The CDR3 is 13 residues long. Germline CDR1 SGHAT, CDR2 FQNNGV. CDR3 sequence (DNA): TGTGCCAGCAGTTACGAGGGAGGGTATGGCTACACCTGC. Its protein is CASSYEGGYGYTC.

The V call is TRBV5-1, the J call TRBJ2-6; D may be TRBD1 (5 bases). Germline loops: CDR1 SGHRS, CDR2 YFSETQ. The CDR3 is made up of 17 amino acids. Trimming pared 0 bases from V and 0 bases from J, leaving 10 bases between. CDR3 region: CASSLEAGNSGANVLTF. CDR3 nucleotide sequence: TGCGCCAGCAGCTTGGAGGCAGGGAACTCTGGGGCCAACGTCCTGACTTTC.

In its sample, this clonotype was seen a few times. The V and J genes are TRBV12-3 or TRBV12-4 and TRBJ2-3; TRBD1 aligns across 10 bases. The CDR3 runs 16 residues. V dropped 4 bases and J dropped 4; count of bases not matched to a gene: 8. CDR3 nucleotide sequence: TGTGCCAGCAGTTCTCCGGGACAGGGGTTAGCAGATACGCAGTATTTT. Translated, it gives CASSSPGQGLADTQYF.

The sample holds many counts of this clonotype. The chain is built from TRBV5-1 and TRBJ2-1; D might be TRBD1 (7 bases). The V gene lost 0 bases and the J gene lost 10 bases, with 20 bases spanning the gap. CDR1 and CDR2 from the germline V gene are SGHRS and YFSETQ. CDR3 length: 16 residues. CDR3 bases: TGCGCCAGCAGCTTGGCAGGGGGGACGGCGGTAGGAGAGCAGTTCTTC. Protein product: CASSLAGGTAVGEQFF.

This clonotype showed up many times. J is TRBJ2-3 and V is TRBV29-1, with D unclear. Trimming removed 0 bases at V and 4 bases at J, with 11 bases between. Per the germline V gene, CDR1 is SQVTM and CDR2 is ANQGSEA. This CDR3 has 14 amino acids. Here the CDR3 reads CSVEERQKADTQYF. In DNA, the CDR3 is TGCAGCGTTGAAGAAAGGCAGAAGGCAGATACGCAGTATTTT.

The chain joins TRBV5-4 to TRBJ2-3; possible D gene TRBD1, 6 bases. Germline assignment: CDR1 SGHNT and CDR2 YYREEE (reference sequence). The CDR3 contains 17 residues. Trimming removed 5 bases from V and 0 bases from J, with 19 bases in between. CDR3 in amino acids: CASSLPPTGQSTDTQYF. CDR3 bases: TGTGCCAGCAGTTTGCCCCCGACAGGTCAGAGCACAGATACGCAGTATTTT.

In its sample, this clonotype ranks as medium-sized (0.01 to 0.1%). V gene TRBV20-1 combines with J gene TRBJ2-1, with TRBD2 matching over 13 bases. Germline V CDR1 and CDR2: DFQATT, SNEGSKA (reference sequence). The CDR3 loop spans 18 amino acids. V shed 5 bases and J 7 bases; nucleotides not matched to a gene: 17. CDR3 sequence: CSARALAGGPSLGNEQFF. CDR3 DNA: TGCAGTGCTCGAGCACTAGCGGGAGGGCCGTCCCTTGGGAATGAGCAGTTCTTC.

The sample holds one count of this clonotype. One junction end disagrees with the germline gene, perhaps due to a read error. The chain recombines TRBV6-5 with TRBJ2-7, with D possibly called TRBD1 or TRBD2 (5 bases each). Per germline, CDR1 MNHEY and CDR2 SVGAGI. CDR3 length: 15 amino acids. CDR3 DNA: TGTGCCAGCAGAAGTAGCAAGAGGGGATCCTACGAGCAGAACTTC. Residues: CASRSSKRGSYEQNF.

By share, this clonotype counts as medium-sized. This sequence joins TRBV7-8 and TRBJ1-1, with no clear D. CDR1 is SGHVS and CDR2 is FQNEAQ in the germline V gene. This CDR3 has 14 amino acids. V shed 5 bases and J shed 1 base, with 11 bases lying between them. CDR3 sequence (DNA): TGTGCCAGCAGCGGGCTTCGGCAGAACACTGAAGCTTTCTTT. Translating it yields CASSGLRQNTEAFF.

This clonotype was counted between two and nine times. The rearrangement links TRBV27 to TRBJ1-5; perhaps TRBD1 as D (6 bases). The V end was cut by 4 bases, the J end by 4 bases, with 11 bases between. The CDR3 contains 14 residues. The germline CDR1 and CDR2 sequences are MNHEY and SMNVEV (reference sequence). In nucleotides, the CDR3 is TGTGCCAGCAGTTCCCCCAGGGGTAATCAGCCCCAGCATTTT. Protein product: CASSSPRGNQPQHF.

The gene calls are TRBV12-3 or TRBV12-4 and TRBJ1-1; tentative D call: TRBD1 (5 bases). The CDR3 is made up of 14 amino acids. The ends were cut back, 4 bases at V and 4 bases at J, with 13 bases in the middle. This CDR3 reads CASSSSGFTTEAFF. For the CDR3, the DNA is TGTGCCAGCAGTTCTTCAGGGTTTACCACTGAAGCTTTCTTT.

This clonotype was counted at least ten times. V gene TRBV7-3 combines with J gene TRBJ2-7, with D perhaps assigned TRBD1 or TRBD2 (6 bases each). Between the trimmed V and J ends, which lost 5 bases and 4 bases, there was a span of 15 bases. Germline loops: CDR1 SGHTA, CDR2 FQGTGA. This CDR3 is 14 amino acids long. The CDR3 DNA reads as TGTGCCAGCAGCCCAAACAGGGAGGTGTACGAGCAGTACTTC. Translated, it gives CASSPNREVYEQYF. The whole variable domain, remainder taken from reference TRBV7-3 and TRBJ2-7, is GAGVSQTPSNKVTEKGKYVELRCDPISGHTALYWYRQSLGQGPEFLIYFQGTGAADDSGLPNDRFFAVRPEGSVSTLKIQRTERGDSAVYLCASSPNREVYEQYFGPGTRLTVT.

The chain recombines TRBV7-9 with TRBJ1-1, with D tentatively TRBD1 (6 bases). Germline-derived CDR1 and CDR2 are SEHNR and FQNEAQ (reference sequence). The germline V and J ends were trimmed by 3 bases and 10 bases, with 15 bases remaining between them. The CDR3 totals 13 residues. CDR3: CASSFTSRGRAFF. The CDR3, as DNA: TGTGCCAGCAGCTTCACCTCTCGGGGGCGAGCTTTCTTT.

This clonotype turned up a few times. DNA for the CDR3: TGTGCCAGCAGGGGGGAGGGCCGCAATGAGCAGTTCTTC. Amino acids: CASRGEGRNEQFF. V gene TRBV6-2 or TRBV6-3 combines with J gene TRBJ2-1; 7 positions agree with TRBD2. The V and J ends lost 6 bases and 6 bases, in that order; junction bases with no gene match: 5. This CDR3 has 13 amino acids. Germline V gives CDR1 MNHEY, CDR2 SVGEGT.

This chain connects TRBV5-1 to TRBJ2-4, with TRBD2 as a possible D gene (5 bases). The CDR3 totals 15 residues. The germline CDR1 and CDR2 sequences are SGHRS and YFSETQ. The V end was cut by 7 bases, the J end by 0 bases, with 14 bases between. This chain's CDR3 is CASPTRRIAKNIQYF. Here the CDR3 DNA reads TGCGCCAGCCCTACACGGAGGATAGCCAAAAACATTCAGTACTTC. The full variable domain, in which reference TRBV5-1 and TRBJ2-4 provide the parts outside the CDR3, is KAGVTQTPRYLIKTRGQQVTLSCSPISGHRSVSWYQQTPGQGLQFLFEYFSETQRNKGNFPGRFSGRQFSNSRSEMNVSTLELGDSALYLCASPTRRIAKNIQYFGAGTRLSVL.

The chain recombines TRBV3-1 with TRBJ2-5, with 7 bases identical to TRBD2. CDR3 size: 18 residues. Germline V gene data show CDR1 as LGHDT and CDR2 as YNNKEL (reference sequence). After removal of 0 bases from V and 5 bases from J, the junction contained 15 bases not matched to a gene. As DNA, the CDR3 is TGTGCCAGCAGCCAAGATCGCGACCCGGGGAGGGTAAGGGAGACCCAGTACTTC. Translation gives CASSQDRDPGRVRETQYF.

This clonotype was recorded at least ten times. This chain connects TRBV7-8 to TRBJ1-1; 7 bases are shared with TRBD1. V shed 5 bases, J shed 0 bases, and the junction held 3 bases outside the gene matches. Looked up from germline, CDR1 is SGHVS and CDR2 is FQNEAQ. The CDR3 spans 14 residues. The CDR3 DNA sequence: TGTGCCAGCAGCCTGGGACAGTTGAACACTGAAGCTTTCTTT. Encoded protein: CASSLGQLNTEAFF.

This clonotype turned up a few times. V and J are TRBV5-1 and TRBJ2-5; 12 bases are shared with TRBD2. CDR3 length: 16 amino acids. Germline V gene lookup returns CDR1 SGHRS and CDR2 YFSETQ. Trimming at V came to 4 bases and at J to 1 base, leaving 5 bases not matched to a gene. The CDR3 DNA reads as TGCGCCAGCAGCAGCCGGACTAGCGGGGCCCAAGAGACCCAGTACTTC. Its translation: CASSSRTSGAQETQYF.

This clonotype appeared a few times. The chain links TRBV7-8 to TRBJ1-2; TRBD1 matches at 7 bases. With V trimmed by 0 bases and J by 1 base, 5 bases remained unmatched. Germline V gene data show CDR1 as SGHVS and CDR2 as FQNEAQ. CDR3 length equals 16 residues. Written as DNA, the CDR3 is TGTGCCAGCAGCTTAGCCCTAACAGGGGTTAACTATGGCTACACCTTC. Translating gives CASSLALTGVNYGYTF.

This clonotype was counted at least ten times. The chain uses TRBV5-1 and TRBJ2-5, with TRBD2 identical over 10 bases. J was trimmed by 0 bases and V by 5 bases; bases with no gene match: 7. Germline CDR1 and CDR2: SGHRS and YFSETQ. The length of the CDR3 is 16 residues. The DNA of the CDR3 is TGCGCCAGCAGTTATACTAGCGGGACGTACCAAGAGACCCAGTACTTC. Translated, it gives CASSYTSGTYQETQYF.